This note documents a single T cell receptor beta chain sequence. This entry is derived from a study of blood T cell repertoires in COVID-19. CDR3 length equals 14 residues. The V gene's germline CDR1 is MRHNA and CDR2 SNTAGT. Losses at the gene ends were 6 bases for V and 1 base for J; bases not matched to a gene: 5. Profiling relied on immunoSEQ multiplex PCR, and the TCRdb table lists in-frame clones only, not all of them. This table holds fewer than 300,000 clones, approximately 83% found once. The sequence was collected from a woman aged 25 to 39 who had recovered from COVID-19. The V gene is TRBV6-4, the J gene TRBJ1-1; TRBD1 matches 7 bases. Sequencing was done on a sample of PBMCs or T cells enriched from blood (not recorded which). The DNA for the CDR3 is TGTGCCAGCAGAAGGACAGGCCAGAACACTGAAGCTTTCTTT. Amino acid sequence: CASRRTGQNTEAFF.